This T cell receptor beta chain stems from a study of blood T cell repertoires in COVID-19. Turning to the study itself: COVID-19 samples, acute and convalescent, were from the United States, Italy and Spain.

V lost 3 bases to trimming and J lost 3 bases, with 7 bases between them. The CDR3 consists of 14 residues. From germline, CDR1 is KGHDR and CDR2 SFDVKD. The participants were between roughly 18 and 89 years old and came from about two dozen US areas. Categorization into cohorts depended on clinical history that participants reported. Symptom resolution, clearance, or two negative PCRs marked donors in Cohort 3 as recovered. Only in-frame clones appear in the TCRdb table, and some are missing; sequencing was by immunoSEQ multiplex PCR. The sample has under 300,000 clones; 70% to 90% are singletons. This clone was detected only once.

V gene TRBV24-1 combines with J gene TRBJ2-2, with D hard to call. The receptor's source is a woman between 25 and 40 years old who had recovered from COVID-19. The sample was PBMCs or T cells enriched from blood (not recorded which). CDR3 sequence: CATSDPRYTGELFF. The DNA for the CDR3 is TGTGCCACCAGTGATCCCAGATACACCGGGGAGCTGTTTTTT.